What follows describes a single T cell receptor beta chain. The antigen is unknown. Clones were sequenced by immunoSEQ multiplex PCR, and TCRdb holds only the in-frame ones, with some missing. The sample gives more than 2 million clones, over 85% of which show up once; about 1.6% is in the top ten. The data are from a study of shared clonotypes between healthy human individuals. Study-wide context: CD4 naive cells filled three plates per donor, CD4 memory three, CD8 naive two and CD8 memory one.

Positive CCR7 selection of CD45RO-negative cells yielded the naive CD8 cells, and terminally differentiated effector memory CD45RA+ cells were excluded. All of the donors resided in Nashville, Tennessee, and each was a Caucasian adult. Regarding the study as a whole: Roughly 4.7% was the fraction of naive CD4 clonotypes found shared across a few donors.

The source material was naive CD8+ T cells from PBMCs. The clonotype comes from a man aged 18 to 29 in good health. Some clones in this sample may be carry-over from other donors' samples.

The CDR3 nucleotides are TGTGCCAGCAGTCTCTGGGGCCACGGGGGTGGCGAGCAGTACTTC. Residues: CASSLWGHGGGEQYF. The chain joins TRBV27 to TRBJ2-7; D perhaps matches TRBD2 (6 bases). The CDR3 covers 15 residues. Germline assignment: CDR1 MNHEY and CDR2 SMNVEV (reference sequence). Trimming took 5 bases from V and 6 from J, leaving 20 bases between them.